Listed here is a single T cell receptor (beta chain). This sample was taken from a study of T-cell reconstitution after alpha-beta-depleted transplantation in children. V was shortened by 0 bases and J by 3 bases, with 6 bases between the two germline ends. In germline, CDR1 is DFQATT, CDR2 SNEGSKA (reference sequence). The CDR3 spans 13 residues. Unique molecular identifiers were incorporated into the prepared TCRbeta library. TCRdb processed the PCR reads anew with MiXCR; each CDR3 protein has one entry. The sample carries about 440,000 distinct CDR3 sequences, 43% recorded once. The chain is built from TRBV20-1 and TRBJ2-1, with a weak D call TRBD2 (6 bases). The starting material was PBMCs, obtained before TCRalphabeta/CD19-depleted stem cell transplant. The source is a girl aged 2-10 years with aplastic anemia, due to receive a stem cell transplant. CDR3: CSAREEGYNEQFF. In DNA form, the CDR3 reads TGCAGTGCTAGAGAGGAGGGCTACAATGAGCAGTTCTTC.